The T cell receptor (beta chain) under discussion was sequenced for a study of blood T cell repertoires in COVID-19 (dated by TCRdb to 2019 to 2021). About the study as a whole: Collaborator samples came from the United States, Italy and Spain and covered acute and convalescent phases of COVID-19. The repertoires were released in a freely available public database intended as a resource for research on the immune response to SARS-CoV-2. The material from the prospective study consisted of cDNA or gDNA derived from T cells, B-cell-depleted T cells, or PBMCs. Sample metadata almost always included a de-identified subject ID, COVID-19 status, age in years and sex. Where HLA class I and class II types were available, the types were taken from metadata supplied by the sample provider, not from assay-based typing. The dataset comprised deeply sampled blood TCRbeta repertoires from subjects exposed to, actively infected with, or recovered from COVID-19. Samples were obtained from the ongoing ImmuneRACE study (first 160 participants) and from roughly 1,300 subjects provided by 6 global collaborators.

Comments on this clone: Its antigen is unknown. There are no base qualities to consult, and no much larger clone falls within one base.

What the authors observed across the whole study: The quantity of clinical and demographic metadata differed by source and by participant and was supplied without curation.

Looking up the germline V gene yields CDR1 MDHEN and CDR2 SYDVKM. The CDR3 numbers 19 residues from cysteine through phenylalanine. This entry keeps only the CDR3 DNA: 57 bases, framed from base 1. The trim is 4 bases for V and 6 bases for J, with a gap of 28 bases between the germline ends. In the prospective study, participants were roughly 18 to 90 years old, resided in 24 geographic areas of the United States, and were enrolled through a virtual design. To assign participants to cohorts, the prospective study relied on clinical history that participants themselves reported in a screening survey and a study questionnaire. For ImmuneRACE Cohort 3, a participant was defined as recovered based on two consecutive negative NP/OP PCR tests, clearance by a healthcare professional, or resolution of symptoms. Each participant in the prospective study had whole blood, serum and a nasopharyngeal or oropharyngeal swab collected by mobile phlebotomists. Participants in the prospective study had the option to provide additional blood draws and questionnaires over an approximately 2-month period. Before DNA extraction, prospective study blood samples were shipped either frozen or at room temperature.

TCRbeta CDR3 regions were amplified from genomic DNA using the immunoSEQ Assay, a bias-controlled multiplex PCR. As for the authors' bioinformatics: The number of nucleated cells in each sample was estimated by amplification of reference gene primers within the assay. Sequence reads were collapsed and filtered to measure the absolute abundance of every unique TCRbeta CDR3 rearrangement. For each sample, productive Simpson clonality was calculated by taking the square root of Simpson's diversity index across productive rearrangements. The table comes from immuneACCESS by way of TCRdb, which keeps in-frame sequences with V and J called. Part of the clones is missing from these tables; in studies checked, under half for an unresolved V gene and the rest for unknown reasons. V, J and clone size are those of that table, while D and trimming were read from the DNA. In this sample the table shows 150,000 to 200,000 clones, approximately 85% of which occur a single time. In total, the top ten clones hold around 9% of the sample.

The sequence is built from TRBV28 and TRBJ1-5; a tentative D match to TRBD1 spans 6 bases. This TCR came from a woman aged 25 to 45 who had recovered from COVID-19. Sequencing was done on a sample of PBMCs or T cells enriched from blood (not recorded which). Here the CDR3 is given as CASSSGVDVGTEFGQPQHF. In nucleotide form, the sequence is TGTGCCAGCAGTTCAGGGGTAGATGTGGGGACGGAGTTTGGTCAGCCCCAGCATTTT.